This T cell receptor (beta chain) was observed in a study of blood T cell repertoires in COVID-19. For the study at large: Researchers got acute and convalescent COVID-19 samples from the United States, Italy and Spain. Nucleic acid was either cDNA or gDNA, and it came from T cells, B-cell-depleted T cells, or PBMCs.

Per the original data handling: It was from reference gene primer amplification that nucleated cell counts were estimated. The repertoire was sequenced with immunoSEQ multiplex PCR; TCRdb's copy has only in-frame clones and lacks some. For V, J and clone size, that table is used; D and trimming come from the DNA. Counted here are approximately 240,000 clones, about 80% occurring once; the ten biggest clones make up 4.9%. The CDR3 totals 16 residues. CDR1 is MNHNS and CDR2 is SASEGT in the germline V gene. Concerning this clone itself: One junction end disagrees with the germline gene, perhaps due to a read error.

Source material: peripheral blood. This chain joins TRBV6-1 and TRBJ2-1; tentatively, D is TRBD2 (6 bases). The source of this sequence is a woman older than 75 with active or convalescent COVID-19. This CDR3 reads CASSELRRASHNEQFF. The CDR3 DNA sequence: TGTGCCAGCAGTGAACTTAGGAGGGCCTCCCACAATGAGCAGTTCTTC.